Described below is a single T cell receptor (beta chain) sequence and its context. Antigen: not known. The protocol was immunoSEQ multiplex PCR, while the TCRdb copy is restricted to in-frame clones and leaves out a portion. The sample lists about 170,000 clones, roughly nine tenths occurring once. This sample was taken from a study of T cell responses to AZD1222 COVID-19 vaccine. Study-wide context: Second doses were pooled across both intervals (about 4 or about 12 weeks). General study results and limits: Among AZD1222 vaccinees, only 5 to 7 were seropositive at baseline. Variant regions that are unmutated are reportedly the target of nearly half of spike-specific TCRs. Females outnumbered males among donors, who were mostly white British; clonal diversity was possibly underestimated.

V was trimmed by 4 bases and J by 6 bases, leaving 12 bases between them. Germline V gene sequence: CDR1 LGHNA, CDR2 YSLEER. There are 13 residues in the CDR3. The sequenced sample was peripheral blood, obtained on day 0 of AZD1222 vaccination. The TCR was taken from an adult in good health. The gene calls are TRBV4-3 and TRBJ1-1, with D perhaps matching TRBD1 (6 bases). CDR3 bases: TGCGCCAGCAGCCTGGACAGAGTAGCTGAAGCTTTCTTT. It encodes CASSLDRVAEAFF.